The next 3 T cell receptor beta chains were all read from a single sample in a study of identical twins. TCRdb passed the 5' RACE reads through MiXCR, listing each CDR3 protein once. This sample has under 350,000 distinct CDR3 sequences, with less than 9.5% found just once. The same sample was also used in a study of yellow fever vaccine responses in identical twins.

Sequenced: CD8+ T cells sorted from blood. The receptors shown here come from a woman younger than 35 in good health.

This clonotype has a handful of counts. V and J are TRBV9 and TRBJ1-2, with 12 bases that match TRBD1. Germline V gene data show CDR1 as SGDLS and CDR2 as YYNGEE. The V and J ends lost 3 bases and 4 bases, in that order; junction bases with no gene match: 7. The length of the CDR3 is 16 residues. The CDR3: CASSASGTGGVYGYTF. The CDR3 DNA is TGTGCCAGCAGCGCTTCCGGGACAGGGGGCGTCTATGGCTACACCTTC.

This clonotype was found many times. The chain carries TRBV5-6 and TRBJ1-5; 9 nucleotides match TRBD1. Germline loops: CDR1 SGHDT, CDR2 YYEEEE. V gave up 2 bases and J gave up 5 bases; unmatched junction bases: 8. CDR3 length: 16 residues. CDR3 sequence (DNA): TGTGCCAGCAGCTTCGCCGGGACAGGGTTTGATCAGCCCCAGCATTTT. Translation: CASSFAGTGFDQPQHF.

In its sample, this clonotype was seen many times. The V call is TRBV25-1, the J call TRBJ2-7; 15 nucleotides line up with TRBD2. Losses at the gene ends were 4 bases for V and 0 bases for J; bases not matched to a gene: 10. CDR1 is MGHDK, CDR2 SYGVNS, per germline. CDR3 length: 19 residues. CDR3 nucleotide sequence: TGTGCCAGCAGTGCCTCGGGACTAGCGGGAGGACCTACCTCCTACGAGCAGTACTTC. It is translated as CASSASGLAGGPTSYEQYF.